A single sample is the source of the 28 T cell receptor beta chains below, sequenced in a study of T cells of healthy individuals. A single record per CDR3 protein comes from TCRdb applying MiXCR to the 5' RACE reads. Here the sample spans tens of thousands of distinct CDR3 sequences, roughly 15% being singletons. The receptors originated from a human donor in good health.

Ten or more counts support this clonotype. V gene TRBV4-2 combines with J gene TRBJ2-5, with D perhaps matching TRBD2 (6 bases). The CDR3 is made up of 15 amino acids. The V end lost 2 bases, the J end lost 5 bases, and 15 bases lay between the germline ends. Germline V gene sequence: CDR1 LGHNA, CDR2 YNFKEQ. CDR3 protein: CASSQSSVGGETQYF. The CDR3 DNA is TGTGCCAGCAGCCAAAGTTCTGTCGGGGGTGAGACCCAGTACTTC.

Remarks on this clonotype: This may be a read error: a much more frequent sequence differs by one nucleotide. The V and J genes are TRBV27 and TRBJ2-3; TRBD2 agrees at 13 bases. The ends lost 2 bases at V and 5 bases at J; junction bases unmatched: 4. CDR3 length equals 16 residues. Germline V gives CDR1 MNHEY, CDR2 SMNVEV (reference sequence). CDR3: CASSLGGLAGVDTQYF. The CDR3 DNA reads as TGTGCCAGCAGTTTAGGCGGACTAGCGGGAGTAGATACGCAGTATTTT.

On this clonotype itself: A read error may be the cause here, since a much bigger clone is one base away. This chain links TRBV5-5 with TRBJ1-5; 10 bases fit TRBD1. In germline, CDR1 is SGHKS, CDR2 YYEKEE (reference sequence). J gave up 0 bases and V 4 bases, and 13 bases lay outside the gene matches. The CDR3 has 19 amino acids. The CDR3 reads CASSLSPGQGSCSNQPQHF. In nucleotides, the CDR3 is TGTGCCAGCAGCCTCTCCCCGGGACAGGGGTCCTGTAGCAATCAGCCCCAGCATTTT.

This clonotype was counted only a few times. The chain carries TRBV2 and TRBJ1-5; 8 bases fit TRBD1. Germline V lookup: CDR1 SNHLY, CDR2 FYNNEI. The junction had 9 bases not matched to a gene; V was cut back by 5 bases and J by 3 bases. The CDR3 covers 16 residues. The CDR3 here is CASSPLDRGINQPQHF. DNA of the CDR3: TGTGCCAGCAGTCCCTTAGACAGGGGCATCAATCAGCCCCAGCATTTT.

J is TRBJ1-1 and V is TRBV6-6; D not resolved. Per germline, CDR1 MNHNY and CDR2 SVGAGI (reference sequence). The CDR3 is 12 residues long. Between the trimmed V and J ends, which lost 2 bases and 4 bases, there was a span of 5 bases. The CDR3 reads CASSYITTEAFF. In DNA, the CDR3 is TGTGCCAGCAGTTACATCACCACTGAAGCTTTCTTT.

This clonotype was counted only a few times. The chain joins TRBV4-3 to TRBJ2-1; possibly TRBD2 for D (6 bases). The length of the CDR3 is 16 residues. In germline, CDR1 is LGHNA, CDR2 YSLEER. V was shortened by 0 bases and J by 2 bases, with 11 bases between the two germline ends. CDR3 residues: CASSQDGGVPYNEQFF. Here the CDR3 DNA reads TGCGCCAGCAGCCAAGACGGAGGGGTTCCCTACAATGAGCAGTTCTTC.

The chain has TRBV20-1 and TRBJ2-1, with D possibly being TRBD2 (6 bases). Trimming took off 5 bases at V and 8 bases at J, with 13 bases between the two ends. The CDR3 length is 12 residues. Germline values: CDR1 DFQATT, CDR2 SNEGSKA (reference sequence). CDR3 bases: TGCAGTGCTTCTCGACTAGACTATGAGCAGTTCTTC. The encoded protein is CSASRLDYEQFF.

This chain joins TRBV7-2 and TRBJ1-5, with TRBD1 matching over 7 bases. The CDR3 totals 13 residues. The V gene end was trimmed by 4 bases and the J gene end by 7 bases; junction bases not matched to a gene: 4. CDR1 is SGHTA, CDR2 FQGNSA, per germline. CDR3 in DNA: TGTGCCAGCAGCTCACAGGGGTGGCAGCCCCAGCATTTT. Translation gives CASSSQGWQPQHF.

This clonotype appeared once. J is TRBJ2-2 and V is TRBV7-9, with D perhaps matching TRBD1 (6 bases). The CDR3 length is 16 residues. Between the trimmed V and J ends, which lost 3 bases and 7 bases, there was a span of 18 bases. Germline CDR1 is SEHNR and CDR2 is FQNEAQ (reference sequence). CDR3 sequence: CASSFRAAKGGGELFF. As DNA, the CDR3 is TGTGCCAGCAGCTTTCGGGCCGCGAAAGGGGGCGGGGAGCTGTTTTTT.

This clonotype was detected ten times or more. V gene TRBV10-1 combines with J gene TRBJ2-2; 8 positions match TRBD1. Germline lookup yields CDR1 WNHNN and CDR2 SYGVQD (reference sequence). V was pared by 8 bases and J by 7 bases, with 9 bases of the junction left unmatched. This CDR3 region has 14 residues. In DNA, the CDR3 is TGCGCCAGCGCGGACAGGGCCACCGGCGGGGAGCTGTTTTTT. Amino acid sequence: CASADRATGGELFF.

This clonotype was seen at least ten times. The chain couples TRBV7-8 to TRBJ2-3; D not certain. Trimming stripped 2 bases from V and 0 bases from J, with 18 bases between. This CDR3 region has 18 residues. Germline V gene data show CDR1 as SGHVS and CDR2 as FQNEAQ. This CDR3 is CASSLRPTIGPSTDTQYF. CDR3 DNA: TGTGCCAGCAGCTTACGTCCTACTATAGGCCCTAGCACAGATACGCAGTATTTT.

The CDR3 region has the DNA TGTGCCAGCAGCCCGACCGGGGGAAAAAACACTGAAGCTTTCTTT. This codes for CASSPTGGKNTEAFF. The V and J genes are TRBV7-9 and TRBJ1-1; a possible D gene is TRBD1 (5 bases). The V end was cut by 5 bases, the J end by 2 bases, with 15 bases between. CDR3 length equals 15 residues. Germline-derived CDR1 and CDR2 are SEHNR and FQNEAQ (reference sequence).

This clonotype was counted at least ten times. The CDR3 is CASSPGSYEQYF. DNA of the CDR3: TGTGCCAGCAGCCCGGGATCCTACGAGCAGTACTTC. V gene TRBV5-6 combines with J gene TRBJ2-7; D is perhaps TRBD2 (5 bases). The length of the CDR3 is 12 residues. The V end lost 4 bases, the J end lost 1 base, and 6 bases lay between the germline ends. CDR1 is SGHDT and CDR2 is YYEEEE in the germline V gene.

Ten or more counts support this clonotype. This chain links TRBV27 with TRBJ2-3; either TRBD1 or TRBD2 may supply D (5 bases each). This CDR3 contains 16 residues. Trimming left V 2 bases short and J 2 bases short, with 14 bases between. From germline, CDR1 is MNHEY and CDR2 SMNVEV (reference sequence). The chain's CDR3 is CASSLPGALSTDTQYF. The CDR3 DNA follows: TGTGCCAGCAGTTTACCCGGGGCTCTATCCACAGATACGCAGTATTTT.

The table lists this clonotype with a few counts. The V gene is TRBV12-5, the J gene TRBJ1-4, with 10 nucleotides matching TRBD1. There are 18 residues in the CDR3. Germline V gene sequence: CDR1 LGHNT, CDR2 FRNRAP. Trimming cost V 4 bases and J 6 bases; bases outside gene matches: 14. CDR3 in amino acids: CASGSTGTGEYEDEKLFF. CDR3 nucleotides: TGTGCTAGTGGTTCCACCGGGACAGGGGAATATGAAGATGAAAAACTGTTTTTT.

The gene calls are TRBV10-3 and TRBJ2-7; D possibly corresponds to TRBD2 (5 bases). In germline, CDR1 is ENHRY, CDR2 SYGVKD. The CDR3 is 16 amino acids. Trimming took off 11 bases at V and 3 bases at J, with 26 bases between the two ends. This CDR3 is CASTGINRDGDYEQYF. CDR3 nucleotide sequence: TGTGCCTCGACCGGGATCAATCGCGATGGGGACTACGAGCAGTACTTC.

The table lists this clonotype with a few counts. The V call is TRBV2, the J call TRBJ2-1; TRBD2 matches 10 bases. The V gene end was trimmed by 6 bases and the J gene end by 4 bases; junction bases not matched to a gene: 6. Germline V gives CDR1 SNHLY, CDR2 FYNNEI. This CDR3 spans 15 amino acids. Here the CDR3 DNA reads TGTGCCAGCAGCAAAGGTAGCGGGAGGTACAATGAGCAGTTCTTC. Translation gives CASSKGSGRYNEQFF.

This clonotype has a count of ten or more. The CDR3 protein is CASSFRGLVTDTQYF. For the CDR3, the DNA is TGTGCCAGCAGTTTCAGGGGACTCGTCACAGATACGCAGTATTTT. This chain uses TRBV12-3 or TRBV12-4 with TRBJ2-3, with D tentatively TRBD1 or TRBD2 (6 bases each). CDR3 length: 15 residues. V gave up 3 bases and J gave up 2 bases, with 12 bases separating them.

Only a few counts were recorded for this clonotype. The CDR3 region is CASSVVPRWGEEDTEAFF. The DNA of the CDR3 is TGTGCCAGCAGCGTAGTTCCGAGATGGGGGGAAGAGGACACTGAAGCTTTCTTT. The J gene is TRBJ1-1, the V gene TRBV9, with D perhaps TRBD1 (5 bases). Germline V CDR1 and CDR2: SGDLS, YYNGEE. The ends were cut back, 0 bases at V and 3 bases at J, with 21 bases in the middle. This CDR3 has 18 amino acids.

This clonotype was seen repeatedly, ten times or more. This rearrangement joins TRBV7-9 to TRBJ1-6; the D is unclear. Germline V CDR1 and CDR2: SEHNR, FQNEAQ (reference sequence). CDR3 length: 12 residues. Deletions cut 6 bases from V and 7 bases from J, with 7 bases between. CDR3 DNA sequence: TGTGCCAGCAGTCCGGGGAATTCACCCCTCCACTTT. Translated, it gives CASSPGNSPLHF.

The genes are TRBV7-2 and TRBJ1-5; TRBD1 might be the D (5 bases). The length of the CDR3 is 15 residues. Trimming stripped 1 base from V and 4 bases from J, with 11 bases between. Germline V lookup: CDR1 SGHTA, CDR2 FQGNSA. This CDR3 reads CASSLGTNPNQPQHF. The CDR3 coding sequence is TGTGCCAGCAGCTTAGGGACAAATCCTAATCAGCCCCAGCATTTT.

This clonotype was found a few times. The gene calls are TRBV11-1 and TRBJ2-7, with 7 bases that match TRBD1. This CDR3 has 13 residues. Germline-derived CDR1 and CDR2 are SGHAT and FQDESV (reference sequence). Trimming at V came to 6 bases and at J to 9 bases, leaving 11 bases not matched to a gene. DNA for the CDR3: TGTGCCAGCAGTTGGACGGGACAGACGGTGCAGTACTTC. Residues: CASSWTGQTVQYF.

This clonotype came up a few times. This chain joins TRBV21-1 and TRBJ2-5. TRBV21-1 is a documented pseudogene. This CDR3 region has 11 residues. CDR3: CASVQRETQYF. Here the CDR3 DNA reads TGTGCCAGCGTCCAAAGAGAGACCCAGTACTTC.

The table lists this clonotype with many counts. This chain joins TRBV20-1 and TRBJ1-5; TRBD1 might be the D (5 bases). This CDR3 has 12 amino acids. Trimming left V 3 bases short and J 6 bases short, with 9 bases between. Germline CDR1 is DFQATT and CDR2 is SNEGSKA (reference sequence). CDR3 amino acids: CSARVTGQPQHF. Written as DNA, the CDR3 is TGCAGTGCTAGGGTTACAGGTCAGCCCCAGCATTTT.

At least ten counts were recorded for this clonotype. V gene TRBV6-1 combines with J gene TRBJ2-1; perhaps D is TRBD1 or TRBD2 (6 bases each). The germline V gene has CDR1 MNHNS and CDR2 SASEGT. This CDR3 region has 12 residues. V gave up 6 bases and J gave up 10 bases, with 13 bases separating them. CDR3 sequence: CASREGGTEQFF. The DNA for the CDR3 is TGTGCCAGCAGAGAGGGGGGCACGGAGCAGTTCTTC.

This clonotype was counted at least ten times. This chain uses TRBV20-1 with TRBJ1-6; 7 bases match TRBD1. This CDR3 contains 13 residues. The germline V gene encodes CDR1 DFQATT and CDR2 SNEGSKA (reference sequence). Trimming removed 4 bases from V and 9 bases from J; junction bases left unmatched: 6. The CDR3 DNA is TGCAGTGCTAAGGACAGGCAAGGTTCACCCCTCCACTTT. It encodes CSAKDRQGSPLHF.

V gene TRBV3-1 combines with J gene TRBJ2-6; D possibly corresponds to TRBD2 (6 bases). Trimming took off 1 base at V and 2 bases at J, with 12 bases between the two ends. CDR1 and CDR2 (germline): LGHDT, YNNKEL (reference sequence). This CDR3 has 17 residues. The CDR3 bases are TGTGCCAGCAGCCAAGCCCTGGGGGGAACTGGGGCCAACGTCCTGACTTTC. Protein: CASSQALGGTGANVLTF.

At least ten counts were recorded for this clonotype. The rearrangement uses TRBV20-1 and TRBJ1-2; D is undetermined. This CDR3 has 15 amino acids. The germline CDR1 and CDR2 sequences are DFQATT and SNEGSKA (reference sequence). Trimming cost V 0 bases and J 0 bases, with 11 bases left between them. The CDR3 nucleotides read TGCAGTGCTAGAGATCTCGCCGGTACTAACTATGGCTACACCTTC. It encodes CSARDLAGTNYGYTF.